The present TCR beta chain was sequenced within a study of cytomegalovirus exposure and HLA in healthy donors. Study-wide context: As an earlier analysis found, around 170 million T cells yielded approximately 110 million unique TCR beta sequences.

The ends lost 3 bases at V and 8 bases at J; junction bases unmatched: 2. The CDR3 covers 13 residues. Per the germline V gene, CDR1 is MNHEY and CDR2 is SMNVEV (reference sequence). Primers for the PCR totalled 60 Vbeta and 13 Jbeta. Assay: immunoSEQ multiplex PCR; the TCRdb copy retains only in-frame clones and omits some. The repertoire includes over 150,000 clones, around 83% of them detected once, and around 1.2% sits in the top ten. In regard to this clone: Its antigen is unknown.

General study points: With DRB1 most and HLA-C fewest, TCR association rates differed between HLA loci in a later analysis. Accurate HLA-A and HLA-B prediction from TCR beta sequences was reported for most subjects. Donors belonging to an Asian-associated ancestry cluster reportedly showed fewer N-insertions in productive TCRs than the 666-donor mean, according to what a later analysis found.

The TCR comes from a girl between 2 and 10 years old in good health and CMV-seropositive. Material: PBMCs. The rearrangement links TRBV27 to TRBJ2-2; TRBD2 aligns across 8 bases. This CDR3 reads CASSFGTSGELFF. The CDR3 DNA reads TGTGCCAGCAGTTTCGGGACTAGTGGGGAGCTGTTTTTT.